This record covers a single T cell receptor beta chain. The antigen is unknown. CD45RA+ naive and CD45RA-negative memory subsets were separated from CD4+ cells. This sample is part of a study of shared clonotypes between healthy human individuals. Study-wide points: Enrolling few donors narrowed the genetic and exposure-history diversity that was represented. Lower generation probabilities were found for non-shared clonotypes than for those shared by all four donors.

Once extracted for a subset, genomic DNA was divided evenly among several immunoSEQ plates. TCRdb's table, derived via immunoSEQ multiplex PCR, lists solely in-frame clones and lacks some. The sample includes over a million clones, under 80% of them seen just once. Trimming removed 10 bases from V and 3 bases from J, with 15 bases in between. This CDR3 is 13 amino acids long. Germline CDR1 reads SGHTA; CDR2 reads FQGNSA. The J gene is TRBJ1-1, the V gene TRBV7-2; D unclear. What was sequenced was memory CD4+ T cells sorted from blood. Described subset: CD45RA-negative fraction. The TCR was taken from a man aged 18 to 35 in good health. The CDR3 region is CAILRWGDTEAFF. CDR3 in DNA: TGTGCCATTTTACGATGGGGTGACACTGAAGCTTTCTTT. The whole variable domain, filled in from reference TRBV7-2 and TRBJ1-1, reads GAGVSQSPSNKVTEKGKDVELRCDPISGHTALYWYRQSLGQGLEFLIYFQGNSAPDKSGLPSDRFSAERTGGSVSTLTIQRTQQEDSAVYLCAILRWGDTEAFFGQGTRLTVV.